This is a list of T cell receptor beta chains from one sample in a study of blood T cells in healthy people across ages. TCRdb independently ran MiXCR on the 5' RACE reads; one entry per CDR3 protein. Here the sample spans about 1.5 million distinct CDR3 sequences, less than 45% being singletons. Sample: blood. The receptors stem from a woman aged 18-29 years in good health. The CDR3 runs from the conserved cysteine through the conserved F or W.

V gene	J gene	CDR3 length	CDR3 protein
TRBV29-1	TRBJ2-1	15	CSVEADLTGVDEQFF
TRBV25-1	TRBJ1-5	15	CASSEGQGGNQPKHF
TRBV6-5	TRBJ2-7	13	CASSPSGPNEQYF
TRBV7-2	TRBJ2-7	17	CASSLGYVGPRPYEQYF
TRBV10-3	TRBJ2-7	11	CAISGGDEQYF
TRBV28	TRBJ1-1	14	CASRTGSTDTEAFF
TRBV11-2	TRBJ2-7	15	CASSQWGQISYEQYF
TRBV20-1	TRBJ2-5	10	CSIPRAPQYF
TRBV7-9	TRBJ2-3	17	CASSLGGAGDRTDTQYF
TRBV6-2/TRBV6-3	TRBJ2-1	19	CASSYSFYLGGSSYNEQFF
TRBV20-1	TRBJ2-6	14	CSAPRRSGANVPTF
TRBV4-1	TRBJ1-2	15	CASSQDQGGTYGYTF
TRBV29-1	TRBJ1-1	14	CSVEVQGNNTEAFF
TRBV4-3	TRBJ2-6	17	CASSQDFSSPGANVLTF
TRBV20-1	TRBJ2-5	11	CSARDRRAQYF
TRBV5-1	TRBJ2-3	12	CASSLEEDTQYF
TRBV6-6	TRBJ1-4	14	CASTKGTGYLKLFF
TRBV27	TRBJ2-7	15	CASSLSPGLLYEQYF
TRBV6-2/TRBV6-3	TRBJ2-3	17	CASSPERLAGVNDTQYF
TRBV13	.	12	CASSRAYNEQYF
TRBV7-2	TRBJ2-5	15	CASSLDGTVQETQYF
TRBV7-6	TRBJ1-2	19	CASSLSTLRTGTRNYGYTF
TRBV5-1	TRBJ2-4	17	CASSLKAGGAAKNIQYF
TRBV11-2	TRBJ2-7	16	CASSSQHSSGSYEQYF
TRBV28	TRBJ2-7	13	CASMGVNSYEQYF
TRBV20-1	TRBJ2-1	13	CSARTSGRNEQFF
TRBV12-5	TRBJ2-5	15	CASGLSGGRNNEQYF
TRBV29-1	TRBJ2-7	14	CSVESGTASYEQYF
TRBV20-1	TRBJ2-3	15	CSALRPSGPRDTQYF
TRBV6-5	TRBJ1-1	13	CASSSDREAEAFF
TRBV7-8	TRBJ2-7	15	CASSLELADWGEQYF
TRBV12-3/TRBV12-4	TRBJ2-3	15	CASTPLGGSTDTQYF
TRBV7-2	TRBJ1-4	15	CACRISGATNEKLFF
TRBV12-3/TRBV12-4	TRBJ1-5	14	CASSVRQGDQPQHF
TRBV7-8	TRBJ2-3	13	CASSGTGIDTQYF
TRBV5-1	TRBJ2-7	16	CASSLALKTGADEQYF
TRBV7-9	TRBJ1-2	15	CASSPVAGGNYGYTF
TRBV27	TRBJ2-1	14	CASSPWDGLQEQFF
TRBV6-1	TRBJ2-1	15	CASTSGLAAYNEQFF
TRBV7-9	TRBJ2-1	16	CASSLGQGAIYNEQFF
TRBV5-1	TRBJ1-1	15	CASSNADRGDTEAFF